The source of this TCR beta chain is a study of CD8 T cells in Susac syndrome. With respect to this clonotype: An end of the junction differs from the germline gene, which may be a read error.

Random hexamers served to reverse transcribe roughly 0.45 to 1 ug RNA. Amplification of TCR beta CDR3 was carried out by immunoSEQ multiplex PCR, which covered 54 Vbeta and 13 Jbeta segments. In TCRdb, the immunoSEQ multiplex PCR reads were re-called with MiXCR into one record per CDR3 protein. The sample yields about 120,000 distinct CDR3 sequences, around 94% seen once. The CDR3 consists of 15 residues. Germline-derived CDR1 and CDR2 are KGHDR and SFDVKD. This rearrangement joins TRBV24-1 to TRBJ2-2, with a weak D call TRBD2 (6 bases). The specimen was CD4+ T cells from PBMCs. This clonotype was sampled from a human donor in good health. The CDR3 DNA reads as TGTGCCACCAGTGAAGTGGAGGGGACCACCCGGGAGCTGTTTTTT. Protein product: CATSEVEGTTRELFF.